The 21 T cell receptor beta chains listed next were all sequenced from one sample in a study of T-cell reconstitution after alpha-beta-depleted transplantation in children. Using unique molecular identifiers, the investigators prepared the TCRbeta library. TCRdb redid the calling of the PCR reads with MiXCR, one entry per CDR3 protein. Counted here are 200,000 to 250,000 distinct CDR3 sequences, approximately 8.4% occurring once; the ten biggest clones make up 35% to 40%. The specimen was PBMCs, mostly from graft donor cells, collected 360 days after TCRalphabeta/CD19-depleted stem cell transplant. The receptor set was obtained from a male patient aged 2 to 9 who had a stem cell transplant for acute myeloid leukemia, so the T cells may come from the graft donor.

The chain is built from TRBV5-1 and TRBJ2-1, with a tentative D call TRBD1 (8 bases). Trimming removed 0 bases from V and 7 bases from J, with 11 bases in between. The CDR3 sequence is 14 residues long. Germline values: CDR1 SGHRS, CDR2 YFSETQ. Written as DNA, the CDR3 is TGCGCCAGCAGCTTGGACAGGGGGGGGAATGAGCAGTTCTTC. This translates into CASSLDRGGNEQFF.

This clonotype came up many times. V usage is TRBV7-2 and J usage is TRBJ2-3, with TRBD2 matching over 7 bases. Trimming at V came to 0 bases and at J to 4 bases, leaving 4 bases not matched to a gene. CDR1 is SGHTA, CDR2 FQGNSA, per germline. The CDR3 runs 15 residues. CDR3 residues: CASSLASLAADTQYF. CDR3 in DNA: TGTGCCAGCAGCTTAGCGAGTCTAGCGGCAGATACGCAGTATTTT.

This clonotype came up a few times. The CDR3 protein is CSARDSFGTSGSYEQYF. CDR3 coding DNA: TGCAGTGCTAGAGATAGTTTCGGGACTAGCGGCTCCTACGAGCAGTACTTC. The rearrangement uses TRBV20-1 and TRBJ2-7; 11 bases agree with TRBD2. Per the germline V gene, CDR1 is DFQATT and CDR2 is SNEGSKA (reference sequence). CDR3 length equals 17 residues. J was trimmed by 0 bases and V by 0 bases; bases with no gene match: 7.

In its sample, this clonotype was seen a few times. This chain links TRBV5-1 with TRBJ2-2, with 7 bases identical to TRBD1. V trimming: 0 bases; J trimming: 3 bases; junction bases outside the gene matches: 5. Germline CDR1 SGHRS, CDR2 YFSETQ. The CDR3 loop spans 16 amino acids. Here the CDR3 DNA reads TGCGCCAGCAGCTTGGCCAGACAGGGCGACACCGGGGAGCTGTTTTTT. It codes for CASSLARQGDTGELFF.

This clonotype appeared a few times. The chain combines TRBV15 with TRBJ2-3; a weak D match, TRBD2 (5 bases). The CDR3 spans 15 residues. The V end was cut by 5 bases, the J end by 3 bases, with 15 bases between. Germline V gene lookup returns CDR1 LNHNV and CDR2 YYDKDF (reference sequence). Here the CDR3 DNA reads TGTGCCACCAGCGGTCGACGAGGGAGAACAGATACGCAGTATTTT. It is translated as CATSGRRGRTDTQYF.

Many counts were recorded for this clonotype. The chain recombines TRBV29-1 with TRBJ2-5, with no clear D. V shed 1 base and J shed 4 bases, with 10 bases lying between them. The CDR3 runs 13 residues. Germline V CDR1 and CDR2: SQVTM, ANQGSEA. CDR3 sequence (DNA): TGCAGCGTTGAAGGTGCGTGGTCAGAGACCCAGTACTTC. Translating gives CSVEGAWSETQYF.

This clonotype has ten or more counts. The CDR3 DNA reads TGTGCCAGCATTCGGCGAGACGGATTCTACGAGCAGTACGTC. Its translation: CASIRRDGFYEQYV. The rearrangement uses TRBV5-6 and TRBJ2-7; no firm D call. CDR1 and CDR2 from the germline V gene are SGHDT and YYEEEE. Trimming pared 6 bases from V and 3 bases from J, leaving 16 bases between. The CDR3 is 14 residues long.

This clonotype was counted at least ten times. The chain couples TRBV7-3 to TRBJ2-2, with unresolved D. The CDR3 contains 15 residues. V lost 2 bases and J 0 bases, leaving 7 bases between the germline ends. Per germline, CDR1 SGHTA and CDR2 FQGTGA. CDR3 sequence reads: CASSLAGSNTGELFF. CDR3 nucleotide sequence: TGTGCCAGCAGCTTAGCAGGTTCGAACACCGGGGAGCTGTTTTTT. Full variable domain (rest looked up from reference TRBV7-3 and TRBJ2-2): GAGVSQTPSNKVTEKGKYVELRCDPISGHTALYWYRQSLGQGPEFLIYFQGTGAADDSGLPNDRFFAVRPEGSVSTLKIQRTERGDSAVYLCASSLAGSNTGELFFGEGSRLTVL.

This clonotype was recorded many times. V gene TRBV10-3 combines with J gene TRBJ2-5; no clear D gene. V gave up 7 bases and J gave up 4 bases, with 7 bases separating them. CDR1 and CDR2 from the germline V gene are ENHRY and SYGVKD. The CDR3 spans 11 residues. The CDR3 reads CAIKTGETQYF. The CDR3 nucleotides are TGTGCCATCAAAACGGGAGAGACCCAGTACTTC.

This rearrangement joins TRBV5-1 to TRBJ2-2; the D is unclear. This CDR3 has 13 amino acids. Germline lookup yields CDR1 SGHRS and CDR2 YFSETQ. V dropped 0 bases and J dropped 6 bases, with 6 bases sitting between them. CDR3 residues: CASSLGAPGELFF. CDR3 sequence (DNA): TGCGCCAGCAGCTTGGGGGCGCCCGGGGAGCTGTTTTTT. Supplemented by reference TRBV5-1 and TRBJ2-2, the full variable domain reads KAGVTQTPRYLIKTRGQQVTLSCSPISGHRSVSWYQQTPGQGLQFLFEYFSETQRNKGNFPGRFSGRQFSNSRSEMNVSTLELGDSALYLCASSLGAPGELFFGEGSRLTVL.

The V and J genes are TRBV15 and TRBJ2-7; 8 nucleotides line up with TRBD1. Germline V gene data show CDR1 as LNHNV and CDR2 as YYDKDF (reference sequence). This CDR3 is built from 17 residues. Losses at the gene ends were 0 bases for V and 1 base for J; bases not matched to a gene: 8. In DNA, the CDR3 is TGTGCCACCAGCAGAGATTACCCAGGGGGCGGATCCTACGAGCAGTACGTC. Translating it yields CATSRDYPGGGSYEQYV.

The rearrangement uses TRBV15 and TRBJ1-2; D possibly corresponds to TRBD1 (6 bases). The CDR3 runs to 14 residues. Germline-derived CDR1 and CDR2 are LNHNV and YYDKDF (reference sequence). V shed 3 bases and J shed 4 bases, with 12 bases lying between them. In DNA, the CDR3 is TGTGCCACCAGCAGCCACTCAGGGGTCTATGGCTACACCTTC. This translates into CATSSHSGVYGYTF. The variable domain in full, with the rest retrieved from reference TRBV15 and TRBJ1-2, is DAMVIQNPRYQVTQFGKPVTLSCSQTLNHNVMYWYQQKSSQAPKLLFHYYDKDFNNEADTPDNFQSRRPNTSFCFLDIRSPGLGDTAMYLCATSSHSGVYGYTFGSGTRLTVV.

The table lists this clonotype with many counts. An end of the junction does not agree with germline; a read error may underlie this. The gene calls are TRBV5-1 and TRBJ2-1; 10 nucleotides match TRBD1. In germline, CDR1 is SGHRS, CDR2 YFSETQ. CDR3 length: 16 residues. This CDR3 reads CASRFPVGTGDNEQFF. DNA of the CDR3: TGCGCCAGCCGCTTCCCGGTTGGGACAGGGGATAATGAGCAGTTCTTC.

The sample holds a few counts of this clonotype. The chain combines TRBV12-3 or TRBV12-4 with TRBJ1-2, with D unclear. CDR3 length equals 13 residues. The V gene lost 2 bases and the J gene lost 3 bases, with 7 bases spanning the gap. The CDR3: CASSLQLDYGYTF. CDR3 nucleotide sequence: TGTGCCAGCAGTTTACAGCTAGACTATGGCTACACCTTC.

This clonotype has more than one count but fewer than ten. The V and J genes are TRBV6-5 and TRBJ1-4, with 7 positions matching TRBD1. Germline V gives CDR1 MNHEY, CDR2 SVGAGI. Trimming at V came to 0 bases and at J to 4 bases, leaving 11 bases not matched to a gene. The CDR3 is 18 amino acids. The CDR3 DNA reads TGTGCCAGCAGTTACTCGTACAGGGGTCTGAGTGGTAATGAAAAACTGTTTTTT. It codes for CASSYSYRGLSGNEKLFF.

This clonotype appeared a few times. J is TRBJ2-2 and V is TRBV4-2; 9 bases map to TRBD2. The CDR3 totals 19 residues. The junction had 17 bases not matched to a gene; V was cut back by 3 bases and J by 6 bases. CDR1 is LGHNA and CDR2 is YNFKEQ in the germline V gene. CDR3 coding DNA: TGTGCCAGCAGCCACCTCCTAAAAAGGGCGGGGGGGAGGTCCGGGGAGCTGTTTTTT. The encoded protein is CASSHLLKRAGGRSGELFF.

This clonotype was seen many times. The chain combines TRBV2 with TRBJ2-3, with D unclear. Between the trimmed V and J ends, which lost 6 bases and 4 bases, there was a span of 11 bases. Germline-derived CDR1 and CDR2 are SNHLY and FYNNEI. The CDR3 has 13 residues. The CDR3 DNA reads TGTGCCAGCAGCGTCCACTTGGCAGATACGCAGTATTTT. Translating gives CASSVHLADTQYF.

The rearrangement joins TRBV7-9 to TRBJ2-2, with TRBD2 as a possible D gene (6 bases). Trimming took 1 base from V and 6 from J, leaving 12 bases between them. The V gene's germline CDR1 is SEHNR and CDR2 FQNEAQ (reference sequence). The CDR3 is 15 residues long. This chain's CDR3 is CASSLERPGAGELFF. CDR3 DNA sequence: TGTGCCAGCAGCTTAGAGAGGCCGGGAGCCGGGGAGCTGTTTTTT.

This clonotype occurred many times. The V and J genes are TRBV11-2 and TRBJ2-7; 8 nucleotides match TRBD2. CDR1 SGHAT and CDR2 FQNNGV come from the germline V gene. This CDR3 has 12 residues. Trimming removed 6 bases from V and 2 bases from J; junction bases left unmatched: 0. The chain's CDR3 is CASRRGAYEQYV. In DNA form, the CDR3 reads TGTGCCAGCAGGCGGGGGGCCTACGAGCAGTACGTC.

This clonotype was detected a few times. CDR3 region: CSASIRRRDTQYF. The CDR3 coding sequence is TGCAGTGCCTCCATCCGACGTCGAGATACGCAGTATTTT. V usage is TRBV20-1 and J usage is TRBJ2-3; no clear D gene. Germline assignment: CDR1 DFQATT and CDR2 SNEGSKA (reference sequence). The V end lost 6 bases, the J end lost 5 bases, and 15 bases lay between the germline ends. The CDR3 has 13 amino acids.

The V call is TRBV4-3, the J call TRBJ2-1, with TRBD2 matching 9 bases. CDR3 length: 16 residues. Germline V gene lookup returns CDR1 LGHNA and CDR2 YSLEER. Losses at the gene ends were 0 bases for V and 7 bases for J; bases not matched to a gene: 7. DNA of the CDR3: TGCGCCAGCAGCCAAGATTCAGGGCGGGAGGGGAATGAGCAGTTCTTC. Translated, it gives CASSQDSGREGNEQFF.